Below, 13 T cell receptor beta chains from the same sample are listed, as sequenced in a study of control samples from healthy donors and cancer patients. The table came from immunoSEQ multiplex PCR; TCRdb's copy has only in-frame clones and leaves some out. The sample carries 100,000 to 150,000 clones, 92% recorded once. Input material: PBMCs. The source is an elderly man with head and neck cancer.

V usage is TRBV28 and J usage is TRBJ2-3, with a tentative D call TRBD1 (6 bases). The CDR3 spans 12 residues. Trimming stripped 4 bases from V and 7 bases from J, with 9 bases between. Germline assignment: CDR1 MDHEN and CDR2 SYDVKM. CDR3 protein: CASSSQGNTQYF. The CDR3 nucleotides are TGTGCCAGCAGTTCACAGGGTAATACGCAGTATTTT.

The chain links TRBV5-1 to TRBJ2-5, with D maybe TRBD2 (5 bases). The CDR3 runs 13 residues. Germline V CDR1 and CDR2: SGHRS, YFSETQ. V lost 4 bases and J lost 5, with 12 bases in between. DNA of the CDR3: TGCGCCAGCAGCGTTACGGGGTTTGAGACCCAGTACTTC. Its protein is CASSVTGFETQYF.

The chain combines TRBV4-2 with TRBJ2-7, with 8 bases lining up with TRBD2. The CDR3 consists of 14 residues. CDR1 and CDR2 (germline): LGHNA, YNFKEQ. V shed 1 base and J 2 bases; nucleotides not matched to a gene: 1. The chain's CDR3 is CASSQVGGAYEQYF. For the CDR3, the DNA is TGTGCCAGCAGCCAAGTCGGGGGGGCCTACGAGCAGTACTTC.

The J gene is TRBJ2-2, the V gene TRBV2; 9 bases are a match to TRBD2. The CDR3 extends over 14 amino acids. Trimming cost V 8 bases and J 1 base; bases outside gene matches: 2. Germline loops: CDR1 SNHLY, CDR2 FYNNEI. CDR3 in amino acids: CASRAGGNTGELFF. DNA of the CDR3: TGTGCCAGCCGAGCGGGGGGGAACACCGGGGAGCTGTTTTTT.

The chain employs TRBV12-3 or TRBV12-4 and TRBJ2-1; D not resolved. V was shortened by 1 base and J by 12 bases, with 10 bases between the two germline ends. The length of the CDR3 is 12 residues. The CDR3 sequence is CASSLGLGTQFF. In nucleotides, the CDR3 is TGTGCCAGCAGTTTAGGCTTAGGTACGCAGTTCTTC.

The chain joins TRBV29-1 to TRBJ1-4; D is uncertain. The CDR3 length is 13 residues. V was clipped by 4 bases and J by 0 bases, with 6 bases between them. Germline V gene sequence: CDR1 SQVTM, CDR2 ANQGSEA. The DNA for the CDR3 is TGCAGCGTTGTAATCGCAACTAATGAAAAACTGTTTTTT. This gives the protein CSVVIATNEKLFF.

The chain recombines TRBV2 with TRBJ2-5; D may be TRBD1 or TRBD2 (5 bases each). CDR3 size: 14 residues. With 10 bases removed from V and 4 bases from J, the gap between germline ends came to 19 bases. Germline V lookup: CDR1 SNHLY, CDR2 FYNNEI. The chain's CDR3 is CATASLRGAETQYF. The CDR3 bases are TGTGCCACCGCCTCTCTTAGGGGAGCAGAGACCCAGTACTTC.

This chain links TRBV6-5 with TRBJ1-3, with D perhaps TRBD1 (6 bases). CDR1 is MNHEY, CDR2 SVGAGI, per germline. The CDR3 runs 12 residues. Trimming stripped 4 bases from V and 8 bases from J, with 9 bases between. The chain's CDR3 is CASSSRGDTIYF. CDR3 DNA sequence: TGTGCCAGCAGTTCCAGGGGTGACACCATATATTTT.

The rearrangement uses TRBV7-2 and TRBJ1-6; 9 bases are shared with TRBD1. This CDR3 has 15 residues. Losses at the gene ends were 1 base for V and 10 bases for J; bases not matched to a gene: 5. The germline CDR1 and CDR2 sequences are SGHTA and FQGNSA. Here the CDR3 DNA reads TGTGCCAGCAGCTTAGACGGGACAGGGAGCTCACCCCTCCACTTT. As protein: CASSLDGTGSSPLHF.

The chain carries TRBV9 and TRBJ1-3; the D is unclear. The length of the CDR3 is 16 residues. Germline V CDR1 and CDR2: SGDLS, YYNGEE. V lost 4 bases to trimming and J lost 3 bases, with 17 bases between them. The CDR3 here is CASSLSVGNSGNTIYF. The CDR3 DNA reads as TGTGCCAGCAGCCTCTCAGTGGGGAATAGTGGAAACACCATATATTTT.

As concerns this clone: Sequence at one end of the junction differs from germline and may be a read error. Within the sample, other DNA sequences also encode this same CDR3. The chain uses TRBV13 and TRBJ1-6; D unclear. Per the germline V gene, CDR1 is PRHDT and CDR2 is FYEKMQ (reference sequence). The CDR3 loop spans 18 amino acids. The CDR3 region is CASSLERERSSYNSPLHF. Written as DNA, the CDR3 is TGTGCTAGCAGCCTCGAGAGGGAGAGGAGCTCCTATAATTCACCCCTCCACTTT.

J is TRBJ1-5 and V is TRBV19; 8 bases agree with TRBD1. The germline CDR1 and CDR2 sequences are LNHDA and SQIVND (reference sequence). The length of the CDR3 is 15 residues. V dropped 3 bases and J dropped 7; count of bases not matched to a gene: 8. The CDR3 DNA is TGTGCCAGTAGTATCCGGGGACAGGAAGGACAGCCCCAGCATTTT. Amino acid sequence: CASSIRGQEGQPQHF. Full variable domain (rest looked up from reference TRBV19 and TRBJ1-5): DGGITQSPKYLFRKEGQNVTLSCEQNLNHDAMYWYRQDPGQGLRLIYYSQIVNDFQKGDIAEGYSVSREKKESFPLTVTSAQKNPTAFYLCASSIRGQEGQPQHFGDGTRLSIL.

V gene TRBV19 combines with J gene TRBJ1-1, with TRBD1 identical over 7 bases. The CDR3 is 15 amino acids. The germline V gene encodes CDR1 LNHDA and CDR2 SQIVND (reference sequence). J was trimmed by 1 base and V by 5 bases; bases with no gene match: 7. CDR3 nucleotides: TGTGCCAGTAGTCCAATGACAGGGACGAACACTGAAGCTTTCTTT. Translation gives CASSPMTGTNTEAFF.